This entry features one T cell receptor beta chain sequence. The target of this receptor is not known. This record comes from a study of CXCR3-negative and CXCR3-positive naive CD8 T cells (dated by TCRdb to 2018 to 2020). As for the study more broadly: In total, 120 million to 150 million TRB reads were obtained, which works out to roughly 1.5 +/- 0.3 million reads per library. Naive subsets from 5 donors and memory cells from 3 donors were included in the TRBV-TRBJ cluster analysis. Diversity and physicochemical repertoire analyses covered some eleven donors pooled from two independent experiments. Summary of the overall study and its limitations: Because surface CD5, which is linked to self-reactivity in mice, was comparable between the naive subsets, TCR interaction strength was also inferred from TRB CDR3 physicochemical properties. Compared with CXCR3-negative naive cells, CXCR3-positive naive cells had TRB CDR3s with higher hydrophobicity (lower Kidera factor 4), lower energy, and higher strength and volume indices. Comparably high repertoire diversity was found in both naive subsets, whereas much lower repertoire diversity was found in memory CD8+ T cells. Freshly isolated PBMCs were used for most assays because CXCR3 expression partially decreased after cryopreservation. Similar TRBV-TRBJ usage was shown by naive CXCR3-negative and CXCR3-positive cells from the same donor, whereas distinct patterns were shown by memory cells.

For each CD8+ T cell subset, flow sorting was done in triplicate, and a few hundred thousand cells per subset went directly into RLT lysis buffer. To exclude memory contaminants, naive CD8+ T cells were stringently defined as CD45RO-CCR7+CD27+CD95-. Peripheral blood mononuclear cells were isolated from buffy coats using standard density gradient centrifugation. A FACSAria III was used to flow-sort naive CD8+ T cells into CXCR3-negative and CXCR3-positive populations. Total RNA was extracted from sorted cells using an RNeasy Mini Kit. The germline V gene specifies SQVTM as CDR1 and ANQGSEA as CDR2. Including cysteine and phenylalanine, the CDR3 has 15 amino acids. Only the protein is available. For sequencing, a NextSeq 550 was employed. The Human TCR Profiling Kit (MiLaboratory) was used to prepare UMI-labeled 5' RACE TRB cDNA libraries. The full amount of extracted RNA was used for cDNA synthesis, and the full amount of resulting cDNA was used for PCR amplification. Libraries were prepared in parallel using an identical number of PCR cycles. The original pipeline was this. MIGEC and MiXCR extracted about 48,000 +/- 9,800 unique UMI-labeled TRB cDNA molecules per library, requiring at least two reads per UMI. On average, each library contained roughly 40,000 +/- 10,000 functional in-frame TRB CDR3 nucleotide clonotypes without stop codons. Diversity metrics, including normalized Shannon-Wiener and Chao1, were computed in VDJtools after downsampling to 5000 UMI-labeled TRB molecules per sample. Clonotype-size-weighted physicochemical properties of the central five CDR3 residues (interaction energy, strength, volume and Kidera factor 4) were computed in VDJtools. TCRdb reprocessed the reads, so every CDR3 protein sequence counts as one entry and DNA is not shown. TCRdb, not the authors, supplied the V and J calls. This sample's records show some 49,000 distinct CDR3 sequences. Of the sample, roughly 2.4% is held by the ten largest clones.

The chain joins TRBV29-1 to TRBJ2-7; TCRdb's assignment of TRBD1 cannot be checked, as there is no DNA. The sequenced material came from naive CXCR3- CD8+ T cells from blood. The sample's cell subset or site label is to be understood as: CD45RO-CCR7+CD27+CD95- naive CD8+ T cells lacking CXCR3 (TNR3-). This receptor was taken from a human donor in good health. Some clones in this sample may be carry-over from other donors' samples. The CDR3 region reads CSAIGGADASYEQYF.